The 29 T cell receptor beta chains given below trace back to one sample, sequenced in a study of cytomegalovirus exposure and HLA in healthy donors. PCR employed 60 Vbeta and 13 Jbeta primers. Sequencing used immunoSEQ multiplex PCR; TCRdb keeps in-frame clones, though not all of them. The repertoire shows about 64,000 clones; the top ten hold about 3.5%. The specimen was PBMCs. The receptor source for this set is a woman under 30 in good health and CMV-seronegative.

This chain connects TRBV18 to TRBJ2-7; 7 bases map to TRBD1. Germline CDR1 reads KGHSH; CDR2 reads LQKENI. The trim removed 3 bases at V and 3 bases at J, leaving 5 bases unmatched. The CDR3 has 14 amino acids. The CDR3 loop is CASSPDRVRYEQYF. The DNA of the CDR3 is TGTGCCAGCTCACCCGACAGGGTTCGCTACGAGCAGTACTTC.

The DNA of the CDR3 is TGCGCCAGCAGCTTGGATCCCTCAACTAGCGGGAGGGACCAAGAGACCCAGTACTTC. It specifies CASSLDPSTSGRDQETQYF. V is TRBV5-1 and J is TRBJ2-5; 13 bases align to TRBD2. V shed 0 bases and J 0 bases; nucleotides not matched to a gene: 8. This CDR3 spans 19 amino acids. Germline V gives CDR1 SGHRS, CDR2 YFSETQ. Together with reference TRBV5-1 and TRBJ2-5, the CDR3 gives the full variable domain: KAGVTQTPRYLIKTRGQQVTLSCSPISGHRSVSWYQQTPGQGLQFLFEYFSETQRNKGNFPGRFSGRQFSNSRSEMNVSTLELGDSALYLCASSLDPSTSGRDQETQYFGPGTRLLVL.

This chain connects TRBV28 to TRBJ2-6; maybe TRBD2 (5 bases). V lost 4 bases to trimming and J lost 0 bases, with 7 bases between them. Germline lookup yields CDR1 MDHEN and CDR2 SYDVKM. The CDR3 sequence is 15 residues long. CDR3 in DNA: TGTGCCAGCAGTTCTGGGAGCTCTGGGGCCAACGTCCTGACTTTC. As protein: CASSSGSSGANVLTF.

The DNA of the CDR3 is TGTGCCTGGATCCGTAACGGGGGGTTTTACGAGCAGTACTTC. Its protein is CAWIRNGGFYEQYF. V usage is TRBV30 and J usage is TRBJ2-7; TRBD2 agrees at 7 bases. Germline V gene lookup returns CDR1 GTSNPN and CDR2 SVGIG (reference sequence). Germline trimming cut 4 bases from V and 4 bases from J; bases unmatched to any gene: 10. This CDR3 spans 14 amino acids.

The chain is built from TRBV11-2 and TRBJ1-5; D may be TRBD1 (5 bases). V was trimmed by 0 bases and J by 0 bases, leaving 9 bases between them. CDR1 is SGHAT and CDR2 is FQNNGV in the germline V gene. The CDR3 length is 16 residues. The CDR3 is CASSLEGGSSNQPQHF. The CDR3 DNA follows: TGTGCCAGCAGCTTAGAGGGGGGGAGTAGCAATCAGCCCCAGCATTTT.

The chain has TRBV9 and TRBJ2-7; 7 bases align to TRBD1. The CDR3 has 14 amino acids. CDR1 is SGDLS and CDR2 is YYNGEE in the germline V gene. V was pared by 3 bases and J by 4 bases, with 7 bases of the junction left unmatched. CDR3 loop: CASSGQGVGYEQYF. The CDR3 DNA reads TGTGCCAGCAGCGGGCAGGGGGTGGGATACGAGCAGTACTTC.

Written as DNA, the CDR3 is TGTGCCAGCAGTGATATCGGGCAGGGGGCCTACAATGAGCAGTTCTTC. Translation: CASSDIGQGAYNEQFF. The chain couples TRBV25-1 to TRBJ2-1; 7 nucleotides line up with TRBD1. The CDR3 has 16 amino acids. V was pared by 3 bases and J by 2 bases, with 7 bases of the junction left unmatched. CDR1 MGHDK and CDR2 SYGVNS come from the germline V gene.

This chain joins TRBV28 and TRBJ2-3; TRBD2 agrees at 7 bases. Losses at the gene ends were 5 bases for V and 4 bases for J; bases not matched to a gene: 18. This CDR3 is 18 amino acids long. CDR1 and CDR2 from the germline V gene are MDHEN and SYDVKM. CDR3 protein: CASSPPPGRGSWADTQYF. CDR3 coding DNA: TGTGCCAGCAGTCCCCCCCCTGGGCGGGGGAGTTGGGCAGATACGCAGTATTTT.

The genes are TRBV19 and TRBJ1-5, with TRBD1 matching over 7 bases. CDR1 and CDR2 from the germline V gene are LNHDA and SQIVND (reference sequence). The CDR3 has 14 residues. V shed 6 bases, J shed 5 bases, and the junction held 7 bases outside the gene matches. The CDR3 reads CASRVTGLDQPQHF. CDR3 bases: TGTGCCAGTAGGGTGACAGGGCTTGATCAGCCCCAGCATTTT.

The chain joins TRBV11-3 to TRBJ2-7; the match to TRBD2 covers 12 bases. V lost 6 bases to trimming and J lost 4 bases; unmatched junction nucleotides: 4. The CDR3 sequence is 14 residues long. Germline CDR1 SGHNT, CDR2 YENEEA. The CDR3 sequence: CASRQTSGSYEQYF. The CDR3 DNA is TGTGCCAGCAGACAGACTAGCGGGAGTTACGAGCAGTACTTC.

This CDR3 reads CASSPGDRVGNTIYF. The CDR3, as DNA: TGCGCCAGCAGCCCGGGTGACAGGGTTGGGAACACCATATATTTT. V gene TRBV5-1 combines with J gene TRBJ1-3, with 7 positions matching TRBD1. J gave up 7 bases and V 4 bases, and 11 bases lay outside the gene matches. CDR1 and CDR2 (germline): SGHRS, YFSETQ. This CDR3 is 15 amino acids long.

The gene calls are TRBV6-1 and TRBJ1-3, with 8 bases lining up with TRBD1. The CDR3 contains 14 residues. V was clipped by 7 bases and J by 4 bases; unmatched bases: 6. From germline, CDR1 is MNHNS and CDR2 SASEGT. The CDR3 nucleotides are TGTGCCAGCAACACAGGGGGAGGCGGAAACACCATATATTTT. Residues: CASNTGGGGNTIYF.

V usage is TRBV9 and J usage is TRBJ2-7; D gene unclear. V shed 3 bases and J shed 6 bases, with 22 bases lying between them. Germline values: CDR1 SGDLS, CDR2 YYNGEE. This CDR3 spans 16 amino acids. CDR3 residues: CASSAPGGFSGGEQYF. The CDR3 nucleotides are TGTGCCAGCAGCGCCCCCGGCGGTTTCTCTGGTGGCGAGCAGTACTTC. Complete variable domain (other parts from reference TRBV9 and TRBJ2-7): DSGVTQTPKHLITATGQRVTLRCSPRSGDLSVYWYQQSLDQGLQFLIQYYNGEERAKGNILERFSAQQFPDLHSELNLSSLELGDSALYFCASSAPGGFSGGEQYFGPGTRLTVT.

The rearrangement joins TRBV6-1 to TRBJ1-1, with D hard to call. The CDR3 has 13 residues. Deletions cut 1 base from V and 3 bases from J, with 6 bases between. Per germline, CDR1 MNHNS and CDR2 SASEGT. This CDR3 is CASSEESYTEAFF. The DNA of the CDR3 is TGTGCCAGCAGTGAAGAGAGCTACACTGAAGCTTTCTTT.

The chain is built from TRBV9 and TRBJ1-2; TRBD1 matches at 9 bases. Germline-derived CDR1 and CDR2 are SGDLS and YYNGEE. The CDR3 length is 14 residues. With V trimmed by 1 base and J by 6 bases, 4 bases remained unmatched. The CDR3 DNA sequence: TGTGCCAGCAGCGTACTGGGACAGGGTAATGGCTACACCTTC. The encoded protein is CASSVLGQGNGYTF.

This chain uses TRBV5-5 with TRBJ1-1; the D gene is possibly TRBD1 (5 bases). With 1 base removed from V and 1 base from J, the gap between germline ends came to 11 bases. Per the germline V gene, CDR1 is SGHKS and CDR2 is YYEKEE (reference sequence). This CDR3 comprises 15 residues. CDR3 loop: CASSLRQPENTEAFF. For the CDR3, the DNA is TGTGCCAGCAGCTTGCGACAGCCCGAGAACACTGAAGCTTTCTTT.

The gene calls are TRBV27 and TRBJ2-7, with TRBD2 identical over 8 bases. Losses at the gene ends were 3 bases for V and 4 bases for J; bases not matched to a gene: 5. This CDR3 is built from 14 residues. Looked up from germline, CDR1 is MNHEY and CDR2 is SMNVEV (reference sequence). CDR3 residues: CASSLTLAGYEQYF. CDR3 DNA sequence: TGTGCCAGCAGTTTGACGCTAGCGGGTTACGAGCAGTACTTC.

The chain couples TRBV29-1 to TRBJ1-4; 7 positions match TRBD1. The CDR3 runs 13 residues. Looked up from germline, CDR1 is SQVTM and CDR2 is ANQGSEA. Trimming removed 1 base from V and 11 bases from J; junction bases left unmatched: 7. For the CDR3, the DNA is TGCAGCGTTGAAGTACAGGGGAATGGGAAACTGTTTTTT. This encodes CSVEVQGNGKLFF.

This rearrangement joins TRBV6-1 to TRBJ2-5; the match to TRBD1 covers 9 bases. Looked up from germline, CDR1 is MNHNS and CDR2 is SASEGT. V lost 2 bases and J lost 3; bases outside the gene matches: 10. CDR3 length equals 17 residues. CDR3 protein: CASSEWTRDREEETQYF. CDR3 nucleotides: TGTGCCAGCAGTGAATGGACCCGGGACAGGGAAGAAGAGACCCAGTACTTC.

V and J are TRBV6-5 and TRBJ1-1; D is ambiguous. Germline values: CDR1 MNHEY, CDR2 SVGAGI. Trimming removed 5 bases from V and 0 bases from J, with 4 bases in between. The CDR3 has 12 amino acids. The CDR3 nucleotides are TGTGCCAGCAGTACAGTGAACACTGAAGCTTTCTTT. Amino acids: CASSTVNTEAFF.

CDR3 coding DNA: TGTGCCAGCAGTTTCCGGGTTCAGCCCCAGCATTTT. Translating it yields CASSFRVQPQHF. The chain joins TRBV28 to TRBJ1-5; D unresolved. Trimming cost V 3 bases and J 6 bases, with 6 bases left between them. Germline values: CDR1 MDHEN, CDR2 SYDVKM. CDR3 length equals 12 residues.

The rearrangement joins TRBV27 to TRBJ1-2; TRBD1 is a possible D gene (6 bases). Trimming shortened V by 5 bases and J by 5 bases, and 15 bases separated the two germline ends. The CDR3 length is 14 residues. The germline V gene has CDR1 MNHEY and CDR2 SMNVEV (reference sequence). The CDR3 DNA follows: TGTGCCAGCAGTGGAGGGGGGGCGGCTTATGGCTACACCTTC. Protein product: CASSGGGAAYGYTF.

The CDR3 DNA reads TGTGCCAGCAGTTTAGGTCAACTAGCGGGAGTCACCGGGGAGCTGTTTTTT. It codes for CASSLGQLAGVTGELFF. J is TRBJ2-2 and V is TRBV28, with 11 bases fitting TRBD2. Trimming at V came to 2 bases and at J to 4 bases, leaving 6 bases not matched to a gene. Germline V gene lookup returns CDR1 MDHEN and CDR2 SYDVKM. The length of the CDR3 is 17 residues.

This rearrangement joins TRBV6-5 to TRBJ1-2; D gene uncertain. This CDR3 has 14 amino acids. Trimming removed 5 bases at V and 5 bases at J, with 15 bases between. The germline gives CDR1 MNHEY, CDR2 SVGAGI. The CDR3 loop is CASSSGYSGYGYTF. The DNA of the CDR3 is TGTGCCAGCAGTAGCGGGTATTCTGGTTATGGCTACACCTTC.

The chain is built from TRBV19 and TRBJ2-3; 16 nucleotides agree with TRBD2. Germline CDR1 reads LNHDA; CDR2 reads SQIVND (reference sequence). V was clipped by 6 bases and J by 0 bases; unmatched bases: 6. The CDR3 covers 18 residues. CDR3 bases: TGTGCCAGTAGCAGGGGACTAGCGGGGGGGCCAAGCACAGATACGCAGTATTTT. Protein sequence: CASSRGLAGGPSTDTQYF.

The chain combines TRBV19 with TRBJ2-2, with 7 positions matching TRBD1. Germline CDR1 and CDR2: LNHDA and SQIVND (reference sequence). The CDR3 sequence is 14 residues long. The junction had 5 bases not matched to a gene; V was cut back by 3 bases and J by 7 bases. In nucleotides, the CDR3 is TGTGCCAGTAGTATGTACCGGGACAGCGGGGAGCTGTTTTTT. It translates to CASSMYRDSGELFF.

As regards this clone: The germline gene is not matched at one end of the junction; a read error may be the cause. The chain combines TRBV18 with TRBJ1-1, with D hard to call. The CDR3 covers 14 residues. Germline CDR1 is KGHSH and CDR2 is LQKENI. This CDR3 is CASSPQTETPEAFF. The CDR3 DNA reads TGTGCCAGCTCACCACAGACGGAGACTCCTGAGGCTTTCTTT.

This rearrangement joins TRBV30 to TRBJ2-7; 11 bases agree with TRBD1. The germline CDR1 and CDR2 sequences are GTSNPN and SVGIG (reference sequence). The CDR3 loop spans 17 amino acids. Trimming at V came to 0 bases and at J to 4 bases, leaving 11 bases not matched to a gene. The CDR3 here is CAWSVGTGGLRGYEQYF. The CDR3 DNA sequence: TGTGCCTGGAGTGTAGGGACAGGGGGTCTGAGGGGTTACGAGCAGTACTTC.

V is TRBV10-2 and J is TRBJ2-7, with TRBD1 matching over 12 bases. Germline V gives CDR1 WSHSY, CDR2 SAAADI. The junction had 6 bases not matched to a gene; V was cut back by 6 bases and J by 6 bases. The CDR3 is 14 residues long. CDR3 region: CASRVGQGAFEQYF. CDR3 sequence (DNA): TGCGCCAGCAGAGTGGGACAGGGGGCTTTCGAGCAGTACTTC.